This paragraph covers one T cell receptor beta chain sequence. This sample was included in a study of shared clonotypes between healthy human individuals. Sorted-subset replicate PCRs used 200 ng DNA, about 30,000 T cell genomes. The repertoire was sequenced with immunoSEQ multiplex PCR; TCRdb's copy has only in-frame clones and lacks some. Of 2 million to 2.5 million clones in the sample, approximately 95% were seen once. There are 14 residues in the CDR3. The germline CDR1 and CDR2 sequences are LNHDA and SQIVND (reference sequence). V dropped 4 bases and J dropped 5; count of bases not matched to a gene: 2.

The sample taken for sequencing was naive CD4+ T cells from PBMCs. Subset: CD45RA+ positively selected. The sequence was collected from a man younger than 30 in good health. Some clones in this sample may be carry-over from other donors' samples. V is TRBV19 and J is TRBJ2-1; TRBD2 matches at 10 bases. In DNA form, the CDR3 reads TGTGCCAGTAGTACCGGACTAGCGGACAATGAGCAGTTCTTC. Protein sequence: CASSTGLADNEQFF.